Sequencing of this TCR beta chain was carried out in a study of regulatory T cells in long-lasting Graves disease. Study conclusions and caveats: Persistent patients shared 2,500 to 3,000 public clonotypes among themselves. Newly diagnosed patients shared fewer, at more than 750.

This clonotype was recorded many times. Its target is not known. The time point: persistent/refractory GD, antithyroid drugs over 5 years with positive TRAb. Construction of the TCR library relied on RNA isolated from PBMCs. According to the study, TCR beta libraries were built with iRepertoire HTBI primers and CDR3-region Arm-PCR. TCRdb analysed the multiplex PCR reads with MiXCR anew, one entry per CDR3 protein. Here the sample spans more than 350,000 distinct CDR3 sequences, around a fifth being singletons. This specimen was peripheral blood mononuclear cells (PBMCs), taken when the disease was refractory, from a patient treated with antithyroid drugs. This receptor was identified in a female donor with Graves disease.

For the CDR3, the DNA is TGTGCCAGCAGTGATGAGGCGTTCCACTACGAGCAGTACTTC. Translating gives CASSDEAFHYEQYF. The chain has TRBV2 and TRBJ2-7; D ambiguous. Trimming stripped 3 bases from V and 3 bases from J, with 12 bases between. This CDR3 region has 14 residues. Germline V lookup: CDR1 SNHLY, CDR2 FYNNEI.